What follows is one T cell receptor beta chain and its context. At one of its ends the junction is not consistent with the germline gene, which may arise from a read error. The data derive from a study of neurological immune-mediated disorders. The time point: longitudinal time-point 1 (baseline). This CDR3 spans 14 amino acids. Germline lookup yields CDR1 SGHDN and CDR2 FVKESK. A single record per CDR3 protein comes from TCRdb applying MiXCR to the 5' RACE reads. The sample includes approximately 53,000 distinct CDR3 sequences, 10% seen only once; the top ten take approximately 1.5%. The sample comprised PBMCs. This clonotype originated in a woman aged 35 to 49 in good health. V is TRBV14 and J is TRBJ2-5; TRBD1 might be the D (5 bases). The CDR3 loop is CASSQDSTAGASCF. The DNA for the CDR3 is TGTGCCAGCAGCCAAGATTCGACAGCAGGAGCGTCCTGCTTC.